This T cell receptor beta chain comes out of a study of blood T cell repertoires in COVID-19 (dated by TCRdb to about 2020). For context, the study as a whole: The collaborator samples originated in the United States, Italy and Spain and spanned the acute and convalescent phases of COVID-19. The repertoires were released in a freely available public database intended as a resource for research on the immune response to SARS-CoV-2. The dataset comprised deeply sampled blood TCRbeta repertoires from subjects exposed to, actively infected with, or recovered from COVID-19. Samples were obtained from the ongoing ImmuneRACE study (first 160 participants) and from over a thousand subjects provided by 6 global collaborators. The material from the prospective study consisted of cDNA or gDNA derived from T cells, B-cell-depleted T cells, or PBMCs. Sample metadata almost always included a de-identified subject ID, COVID-19 status, age in years and sex. HLA class I and class II types, where available, came from metadata supplied by the sample provider rather than from assay-based typing.

Enrolling through a virtual design, the prospective study's participants ranged in age from roughly 18 to 100 years and lived across 24 United States geographic areas. In the prospective study, participants were assigned to cohorts based on the clinical history participants reported in a screening survey and a study questionnaire. Mobile phlebotomists in the prospective study collected whole blood, serum and a nasopharyngeal or oropharyngeal swab from every participant. Prospective study participants could optionally give additional blood draws and questionnaires over a roughly two-month period. Prospective study blood samples were shipped either frozen or at room temperature before DNA extraction. Details on this clone: Its specific antigen is unknown. The sample holds no much larger clone one base away, and base qualities are not on file.

Broader findings and caveats from the paper: How much clinical and demographic metadata was included differed by source and by participant, and the metadata was provided uncurated.

V is trimmed back by 3 bases and J by 6 bases, and the junction contains 7 bases that no gene match accounts for. CDR1 and CDR2 (DFQATT, SNEGSKA) derive from the germline V gene (reference sequence). The CDR3 contains 15 residues, cysteine and phenylalanine counted. This entry keeps only the CDR3 DNA: 45 bases, framed from base 1. TCRbeta CDR3 regions were amplified from genomic DNA using the immunoSEQ Assay, a bias-controlled multiplex PCR. Per the authors' processing: The number of nucleated cells in each sample was estimated from the amplification of reference gene primers within the assay. To quantify the absolute abundance of each unique TCRbeta CDR3 rearrangement, sequence reads were collapsed and filtered. Productive Simpson clonality was computed per sample as the square root of Simpson's diversity index over productive rearrangements. The table was pulled from immuneACCESS by TCRdb, which kept in-frame rearrangements only. Such tables lose some clones; where checked, under half of the loss comes from unresolved V genes, and the rest has no known cause. The D gene and trimming were derived from the DNA, and the V and J assignments and clone size from that table. Present in this sample are some 220,000 clones, roughly 80% of which were seen just once. The ten largest account for about 1.3% of the sample.

This chain is built from TRBV20-1 and TRBJ2-1; 11 of the junction bases match TRBD2. Material: PBMCs or T cells enriched from blood (not recorded which). This TCR derives from a woman in her thirties or forties with acute COVID-19. The CDR3 reads as follows: CSASRLAGRANEQFF. At the DNA level, the sequence is TGCAGTGCTAGTAGACTAGCGGGGAGGGCCAATGAGCAGTTCTTC.